This T cell receptor (beta chain) stems from a study of tumor-infiltrating lymphocytes in primary liver carcinoma. Study-level information: Measuring about 4 to 10 cm across, the tumors were staged as T1-T3 N0M0.

With a constant-region primer, TCR beta cDNA was made from about 0.5 ug of total RNA. It was through three nested multiplex PCR rounds of slightly modified ARM-PCR that TCR beta libraries arose. The two initial PCR rounds, ten to eleven cycles each, used TRBV1-TRBV30 forward and C-beta reverse primers. TCRdb re-analysed the multiplex PCR reads in MiXCR, keeping a single row per CDR3 protein. Among about 23,000 distinct CDR3 sequences listed, roughly 80% were seen once. Of note for this clonotype: Germline is not matched at one junction end, which may reflect a read error.

The tissue used was unsorted bulk material of about 17-33 mg. RNA and DNA were co-extracted from it with the AllPrep DNA/RNA mini kit. The CDR3 has 15 amino acids. CDR1 MNHNS and CDR2 SASEGT come from the germline V gene. The chain combines TRBV6-1 with TRBJ2-7; 7 nucleotides align to TRBD2. This TCR came from a woman in her twenties or thirties with primary liver carcinoma and hepatitis B virus infection. Sequencing was done on a sample of liver tumor tissue from sampling region 5. This sample's subset: tumor region T5, tumor centre. The CDR3 nucleotides are TGTGCTAGCAGTGAAATGGCAGCGGGAAACTACGAGGAGTACTTC. This sequence encodes CASSEMAAGNYEEYF.